This TCR beta chain was documented in a study of CD8 T cells in Susac syndrome. Whole-study results and caveats: Susac CD8+ clonal expansion peaked in TEMRA cells and active patients.

For this clonotype: Its specificity is unknown.

This CDR3 has 14 residues. With V trimmed by 3 bases and J by 4 bases, 6 bases remained unmatched. Germline loops: CDR1 SGHAT, CDR2 FQDESV (reference sequence). Reverse transcription used roughly 0.5 to 1 ug RNA and random hexamers. An immunoSEQ multiplex PCR generated amplified TCR beta CDR3 products spanning 54 Vbeta and 13 Jbeta. TCRdb re-called the immunoSEQ multiplex PCR reads with MiXCR, one entry per CDR3 protein. The repertoire consists of roughly 100,000 distinct CDR3 sequences, with roughly 95% occurring once and the leading ten covering 0.41%. This chain connects TRBV11-1 to TRBJ2-7; TRBD1 matches at 7 bases. The receptor was derived from a human donor with Susac syndrome. The specimen was CD8+ T cells from PBMCs. Here the CDR3 DNA reads TGTGCCAGCAGCTTCGAGAGGGGGCCGTACGAGCAGTACTTC. Residues: CASSFERGPYEQYF.